The T cell receptor (beta chain) described here comes from a study of T-cell reconstitution after alpha-beta-depleted transplantation in children. CDR3 size: 14 residues. The germline V gene has CDR1 SEHNR and CDR2 FQNEAQ (reference sequence). V lost 3 bases to trimming and J lost 0 bases, with 8 bases between them. For TCRbeta, the library was prepared with unique molecular identifiers. Each CDR3 protein is one row after TCRdb ran MiXCR on the PCR reads. The table records about 230,000 distinct CDR3 sequences, approximately 11% of them present only once. The table lists this clonotype with many counts.

The clonotype originates from a child younger than two with acute myeloid leukemia, due to receive a stem cell transplant. Sequences were derived from PBMCs, sampled before TCRalphabeta/CD19-depleted stem cell transplant. This chain connects TRBV7-9 to TRBJ2-5; D gene unclear. The CDR3 loop reads CASSLLEYQETQYF. The CDR3 DNA reads as TGTGCCAGCAGCTTGCTGGAGTACCAAGAGACCCAGTACTTC. Variable domain in full (rest from reference TRBV7-9 and TRBJ2-5): DTGVSQNPRHKITKRGQNVTFRCDPISEHNRLYWYRQTLGQGPEFLTYFQNEAQLEKSRLLSDRFSAERPKGSFSTLEIQRTEQGDSAMYLCASSLLEYQETQYFGPGTRLLVL.